This TCR beta chain was captured in a study of cytomegalovirus exposure and HLA in healthy donors. Points from the study as a whole: Later examination showed HLA-associated TCR beta chains had greater clonal expansion than equally common others. According to reports, the classifier identified cytomegalovirus status with high specificity and sensitivity. Immune exposure data for these donors was limited to CMV serostatus.

This clone was counted only a few times. No antigen is known for it. The PCR used 60 Vbeta and 13 Jbeta primers. The method was immunoSEQ multiplex PCR; TCRdb's version includes in-frame clones alone and lacks a portion of them. The sample holds around 200,000 clones, more than 80% seen once. The germline V gene encodes CDR1 GTSNPN and CDR2 SVGIG (reference sequence). Trimming took 1 base from V and 5 from J; bases not matched to a gene: 2. The CDR3 spans 14 residues. This receptor was taken from a boy between 10 and 17 years old in good health and CMV-seronegative. The specimen was PBMCs. The chain couples TRBV30 to TRBJ2-1, with 10 bases fitting TRBD1. CDR3 in amino acids: CAWSDDRGHNEQFF. In nucleotides, the CDR3 is TGTGCCTGGAGTGATGACAGGGGGCACAATGAGCAGTTCTTC.